These 10 T cell receptor beta chains came from one sample sequenced in a study of T cells in tuberculosis. The data were produced by immunoSEQ multiplex PCR, yet TCRdb's version contains in-frame clones alone and is incomplete. The sample includes tens of thousands of clones, 90% to 95% of them seen just once. Time point defined: new active TB diagnosis, blood taken before or within 7 days of starting treatment. The sample consisted of PBMCs, taken at tuberculosis diagnosis. The receptors derive from an adult with tuberculosis.

V and J are TRBV6-5 and TRBJ1-1, with a weak D call TRBD1 (6 bases). This CDR3 has 12 residues. Germline values: CDR1 MNHEY, CDR2 SVGAGI. V was shortened by 6 bases and J by 7 bases, with 12 bases between the two germline ends. The CDR3 loop is CASSRTASEAFF. The DNA for the CDR3 is TGTGCCAGCAGCCGGACAGCCAGTGAAGCTTTCTTT.

DNA of the CDR3: TGTGCCAGCGCACAGGGGAGTCGAACTTATGGCTACACCTTC. Translated, it gives CASAQGSRTYGYTF. The chain joins TRBV19 to TRBJ1-2; 7 bases line up with TRBD1. Germline lookup yields CDR1 LNHDA and CDR2 SQIVND (reference sequence). CDR3 length equals 14 residues. V gave up 9 bases and J gave up 5 bases; unmatched junction bases: 12.

The gene calls are TRBV19 and TRBJ2-7, with D possibly being TRBD2 (6 bases). V was trimmed by 3 bases and J by 5 bases, leaving 17 bases between them. Per germline, CDR1 LNHDA and CDR2 SQIVND (reference sequence). This CDR3 spans 15 amino acids. The CDR3 is CASSMGGGMGNEQYF. Here the CDR3 DNA reads TGTGCCAGTAGTATGGGCGGCGGGATGGGAAACGAGCAGTACTTC.

This chain joins TRBV28 and TRBJ2-7; 7 bases are shared with TRBD1. CDR1 is MDHEN and CDR2 is SYDVKM in the germline V gene. CDR3 size: 14 residues. V dropped 7 bases and J dropped 2; count of bases not matched to a gene: 8. The CDR3 DNA reads as TGTGCCAGCACTATCGACAGGGCCCCCTACGAGCAGTACTTC. Encoded protein: CASTIDRAPYEQYF.

The V call is TRBV5-4, the J call TRBJ2-3, with 8 positions matching TRBD2. Germline CDR1 SGHNT, CDR2 YYREEE (reference sequence). The CDR3 covers 15 residues. Trimming at V came to 2 bases and at J to 3 bases, leaving 5 bases not matched to a gene. CDR3 in DNA: TGTGCCAGCAGCTTAACGGGAGGGCTGACAGATACGCAGTATTTT. Protein: CASSLTGGLTDTQYF. The full variable domain, rest sourced from reference TRBV5-4 and TRBJ2-3, is ETGVTQSPTHLIKTRGQQVTLRCSSQSGHNTVSWYQQALGQGPQFIFQYYREEENGRGNFPPRFSGLQFPNYSSELNVNALELDDSALYLCASSLTGGLTDTQYFGPGTRLTVL.

The chain recombines TRBV6-1 with TRBJ2-2; weak D call: TRBD1 (5 bases). The CDR3 is 14 amino acids. V lost 7 bases and J lost 0, with 9 bases in between. Looked up from germline, CDR1 is MNHNS and CDR2 is SASEGT. CDR3 protein: CASMPRANTGELFF. In nucleotides, the CDR3 is TGTGCCAGCATGCCCAGGGCGAACACCGGGGAGCTGTTTTTT.

This clone was observed a single time. The chain joins TRBV27 to TRBJ1-1; 7 bases match TRBD1. Germline loops: CDR1 MNHEY, CDR2 SMNVEV (reference sequence). The CDR3 consists of 14 residues. Unmatched junction bases numbered 7, after V lost 5 bases and J lost 4 bases. Written as DNA, the CDR3 is TGTGCCAGCAGTGGTGGAAACAGGGGCACTGAAGCTTTCTTT. It encodes CASSGGNRGTEAFF.

V gene TRBV7-2 combines with J gene TRBJ1-2; D might be TRBD1 (5 bases). With 4 bases removed from V and 8 bases from J, the gap between germline ends came to 20 bases. CDR3 length: 15 amino acids. Germline V gene lookup returns CDR1 SGHTA and CDR2 FQGNSA. CDR3 residues: CASSSLNRQLWGYTF. The CDR3 DNA follows: TGTGCCAGCAGCTCCCTTAACCGACAGCTATGGGGCTACACCTTC. Full variable domain (rest looked up from reference TRBV7-2 and TRBJ1-2): GAGVSQSPSNKVTEKGKDVELRCDPISGHTALYWYRQSLGQGLEFLIYFQGNSAPDKSGLPSDRFSAERTGGSVSTLTIQRTQQEDSAVYLCASSSLNRQLWGYTFGSGTRLTVV.

The chain recombines TRBV6-1 with TRBJ2-7; D gene ambiguous. The germline V gene encodes CDR1 MNHNS and CDR2 SASEGT. The CDR3 is 14 residues long. V was shortened by 7 bases and J by 5 bases, with 18 bases between the two germline ends. The CDR3 nucleotides read TGTGCCAGCATTCTCGGTACGGGTCTGCACGAGCAGTACTTC. Protein sequence: CASILGTGLHEQYF.

This chain connects TRBV4-2 to TRBJ1-5, with D tentatively TRBD1 (5 bases). The CDR3 runs 16 residues. V lost 0 bases, J lost 2 bases, and 11 bases lay in between. Germline V gives CDR1 LGHNA, CDR2 YNFKEQ. CDR3 nucleotides: TGTGCCAGCAGCCAAGATCATAGGGGCGGCAATCAGCCCCAGCATTTT. This translates into CASSQDHRGGNQPQHF.